This is a list of T cell receptor beta chains from one sample in a study of spatial heterogeneity in lung cancer. TCRdb reprocessed the 5' RACE reads with MiXCR, giving one entry per CDR3 protein. The sample yields 49,000 or so distinct CDR3 sequences, approximately 12% seen once. Sequenced here: PBMCs, sampled at follow-up. All receptors come from a male donor with early-stage non-small cell lung cancer. Each CDR3 is given with its conserved first and last residue. A D gene is named only where the DNA matches it firmly. Only part of the rows carry a size: once, few, many, or a class if the clone is expanded.

D: TRBD1; J: TRBJ2-2; V: TRBV9; size: .; length: 15; DNA: TGTGCCAGCAGCGAATTCGGGACAGGGGCCGGGGAGCTGTTTTTT; CDR3: CASSEFGTGAGELFF
D: .; J: TRBJ2-7; V: TRBV5-4; size: .; length: 14; DNA: TGTGCCAGCAGCCGGGACTCCCGGTCCTACGAGCAGTACTTC; CDR3: CASSRDSRSYEQYF
D: .; J: TRBJ1-2; V: TRBV2; size: many; length: 14; DNA: TGTGCCAGCAGTGAAGACAGAGACTACCATGGCTACACCTTC; CDR3: CASSEDRDYHGYTF
D: TRBD1; J: TRBJ2-7; V: TRBV7-6; size: few; length: 15; DNA: TGTGCCAGCAGCTTAGAGGTAGGGGGCGAGTACGAGCAGTACTTC; CDR3: CASSLEVGGEYEQYF
D: .; J: TRBJ1-1; V: TRBV5-1; size: many; length: 15; DNA: TGCGCCAGCAGCTTGCAGGGACATCCGAACACTGAAGCTTTCTTT; CDR3: CASSLQGHPNTEAFF
D: .; J: TRBJ1-1; V: TRBV7-3; size: few; length: 15; DNA: TGTGCCAGCAGCTTAAATCCATTGTCGAGCACTGAAGCTTTCTTT; CDR3: CASSLNPLSSTEAFF
D: TRBD1; J: TRBJ1-2; V: TRBV12-3/TRBV12-4; size: many; length: 14; DNA: TGTGCCAGCATCTTCCCCTCAGGGGGCTATGGCTACACCTTC; CDR3: CASIFPSGGYGYTF
D: TRBD1; J: TRBJ2-5; V: TRBV6-6; size: .; length: 13; DNA: TGTGCCAGCAGTGAACAGGGGCAAGAGACCCAGTACTTC; CDR3: CASSEQGQETQYF
D: .; J: TRBJ1-4; V: TRBV5-1; size: many; length: 15; DNA: TGCGCCAGCAGCTTGGCGGGGACTGAGAATGAAAAACTGTTTTTT; CDR3: CASSLAGTENEKLFF
D: .; J: TRBJ2-2; V: TRBV24-1; size: many; length: 13; DNA: TGTGCCACCAGTGATTCTGGCACCGGGGAGCTGTTTTTT; CDR3: CATSDSGTGELFF
D: .; J: TRBJ1-2; V: TRBV12-3/TRBV12-4; size: few; length: 15; DNA: TGTGCCAGCAGTTCAGGCAGGGCAGGGTCATATGGCTACACCTTC; CDR3: CASSSGRAGSYGYTF
D: .; J: TRBJ2-7; V: TRBV20-1; size: many; length: 15; DNA: TGCAGTGCCCGAGCCCCTGGGACCGCGGCCGCCGAGCAGTACTTC; CDR3: CSARAPGTAAAEQYF
D: TRBD1; J: TRBJ2-7; V: TRBV19; size: many; length: 16; DNA: TGTGCCAGTAGTACCCGAACGGGACAGGAAAACTACGAGCAGTACTTC; CDR3: CASSTRTGQENYEQYF
D: .; J: TRBJ1-1; V: TRBV5-1; size: many; length: 13; DNA: TGCGCCAGCAGCTTGGCCCGAAACACTGAAGCTTTCTTT; CDR3: CASSLARNTEAFF
D: .; J: TRBJ2-5; V: TRBV6-1; size: few; length: 13; DNA: TGTGCCAGTTCTCAGGGAAACCAAGAGACCCAGTACTTC; CDR3: CASSQGNQETQYF
D: .; J: TRBJ1-5; V: TRBV7-9; size: few; length: 22; DNA: TGTGCCAGCAGCTTAGAGCGATTGGCAGGACCCAAATCCCCAACCCTCAGTCAGCCCCAGCATTTT; CDR3: CASSLERLAGPKSPTLSQPQHF
D: TRBD2; J: TRBJ2-5; V: TRBV5-1; size: .; length: 14; DNA: TGCGCCAGCAGCGTAGGACTAGCGGAAGAGACCCAGTACTTC; CDR3: CASSVGLAEETQYF
D: TRBD1; J: TRBJ1-2; V: TRBV28; size: .; length: 15; DNA: TGTGCCAGCAGTCCCTCTCTCGGGACAGGGGTCGGCTACACCTTC; CDR3: CASSPSLGTGVGYTF
D: .; J: TRBJ2-7; V: TRBV10-2; size: .; length: 13; DNA: TGCGCCAGCAAGGACGACAGGTCCTACGAGCAGTACTTC; CDR3: CASKDDRSYEQYF
D: TRBD1; J: TRBJ1-3; V: TRBV20-1; size: .; length: 13; DNA: TGCAGTGCTTCAGGGGGCTCTGGAAACACCATATATTTT; CDR3: CSASGGSGNTIYF
D: TRBD1; J: TRBJ1-4; V: TRBV6-5; size: few; length: 14; DNA: TGTGCCAGCAGTCGACAGGGTAAAGGCGAAAAACTGTTTTTT; CDR3: CASSRQGKGEKLFF
D: TRBD1; J: TRBJ2-5; V: TRBV12-3/TRBV12-4; size: few; length: 19; DNA: TGTGCCAGCAGCCCAGGGACAGGGGGGAACTTTGTCATGCAAGAGACCCAGTACTTC; CDR3: CASSPGTGGNFVMQETQYF
D: .; J: TRBJ2-5; V: TRBV6-5; size: few; length: 13; DNA: TGTGCCAGCAGTTCTGGGGGCGCGGAGACCCAGTACTTC; CDR3: CASSSGGAETQYF
D: .; J: TRBJ1-4; V: TRBV6-6; size: many; length: 14; DNA: TGTGCCAGCAGCCCCAGGAGTTCGGATGAAAAACTGTTTTTT; CDR3: CASSPRSSDEKLFF
D: .; J: TRBJ2-5; V: TRBV18; size: .; length: 13; DNA: TGTGCCAGCTCACCAAGGCCAGAGGGGACCCAGTACTTC; CDR3: CASSPRPEGTQYF
D: .; J: TRBJ2-7; V: TRBV4-3; size: .; length: 14; DNA: TGCGCCAGCAGCCAAGGCGACGGCCCCTACGAGCAGTACTTC; CDR3: CASSQGDGPYEQYF
D: TRBD1; J: TRBJ2-1; V: TRBV7-8; size: .; length: 14; DNA: TGTGCCAGCAGCTCCTTGACAGGGGGAGGTGAGCAGTTCTTC; CDR3: CASSSLTGGGEQFF
D: TRBD2; J: TRBJ2-3; V: TRBV20-1; size: .; length: 11; DNA: TGCAGTGCTTTGCCGGGACTAACGCAGTATTTT; CDR3: CSALPGLTQYF
D: TRBD1; J: TRBJ2-1; V: TRBV20-1; size: .; length: 13; DNA: TGCAGTGTCTACAGGGGACCCTACAATGAGCAGTTCTTC; CDR3: CSVYRGPYNEQFF
D: TRBD1; J: TRBJ2-7; V: TRBV4-3; size: .; length: 14; DNA: TGCGCCAGCAGCCAAGATAGGGGGCGATACGAGCAGTACTTC; CDR3: CASSQDRGRYEQYF
D: .; J: TRBJ2-5; V: TRBV12-3/TRBV12-4; size: few; length: 14; DNA: TGTGCCAGCAGTTTAGCGGAGGGCGAAGAGACCCAGTACTTC; CDR3: CASSLAEGEETQYF
D: TRBD1; J: TRBJ1-1; V: TRBV12-3/TRBV12-4; size: many; length: 13; DNA: TGTGCCAGCAGTTTGACAGGGACCTCTGAAGCTTTCTTT; CDR3: CASSLTGTSEAFF
D: .; J: TRBJ1-6; V: TRBV12-3/TRBV12-4; size: many; length: 14; DNA: TGTGCCAGCAGCCCCCCAGGGTATAATTCACCCCTCCACTTT; CDR3: CASSPPGYNSPLHF
D: TRBD1; J: TRBJ2-7; V: TRBV27; size: many; length: 15; DNA: TGTGCCAGCAGTCCCCTGACAGGGAAGAGATACGAGCAGTACTTC; CDR3: CASSPLTGKRYEQYF
D: .; J: TRBJ1-4; V: TRBV3-1; size: many; length: 15; DNA: TGTGCCAGCAGCCGAAGACAGGCAACTAATGAAAAACTGTTTTTT; CDR3: CASSRRQATNEKLFF
D: .; J: TRBJ1-2; V: TRBV10-3; size: many; length: 14; DNA: TGTGCCATCAGTGACAGCTTAGCTAACTATGGCTACACCTTC; CDR3: CAISDSLANYGYTF
D: TRBD1; J: TRBJ2-7; V: TRBV27; size: many; length: 14; DNA: TGTGCCAGCTCCCGTGGGACAGGATCCTACGAGCAGTACTTC; CDR3: CASSRGTGSYEQYF
D: TRBD2; J: TRBJ2-1; V: TRBV3-1; size: many; length: 17; DNA: TGTGCCAGCAGCCATTTAGCGGGGGGGAGCTCCTACAATGAGCAGTTCTTC; CDR3: CASSHLAGGSSYNEQFF
D: TRBD1; J: TRBJ2-7; V: TRBV29-1; size: many; length: 13; DNA: TGCAGCGTTGACGGGCAGGGGGCCTACGAGCAGTACTTC; CDR3: CSVDGQGAYEQYF
D: .; J: TRBJ1-2; V: TRBV7-6; size: many; length: 13; DNA: TGTGCCAGCAGCCCCAGCCCAGCCTATGGCTACACCTTC; CDR3: CASSPSPAYGYTF
D: .; J: TRBJ2-2; V: TRBV20-1; size: few; length: 14; DNA: TGCAGTGCTAGAGATCCGTCTAACACCGGGGAGCTGTTTTTT; CDR3: CSARDPSNTGELFF
D: TRBD2; J: TRBJ2-7; V: TRBV3-1; size: .; length: 13; DNA: TGTGCCAGCAGCCCCGGACTAGCGGGAGTTCAGTACTTC; CDR3: CASSPGLAGVQYF
D: TRBD1; J: TRBJ1-2; V: TRBV30; size: many; length: 14; DNA: TGTGCCTGGAGACTAGGGGGACAGGTCTATGGCTACACCTTC; CDR3: CAWRLGGQVYGYTF
D: .; J: TRBJ2-2; V: TRBV3-1; size: .; length: 14; DNA: TGTGCCAGCAGGCGGGACACGAACACCGGGGAGCTGTTTTTT; CDR3: CASRRDTNTGELFF
D: .; J: TRBJ2-7; V: TRBV20-1; size: many; length: 12; DNA: TGCAGTGCTAGTAAGGGGCCGCGTGAGCAGTACTTC; CDR3: CSASKGPREQYF
D: TRBD2; J: TRBJ2-7; V: TRBV7-2; size: few; length: 15; DNA: TGTGCCAGCAGCTTAGGACTCGGGACTAGCTCCGAGCAGTACTTC; CDR3: CASSLGLGTSSEQYF
D: TRBD2; J: TRBJ2-1; V: TRBV29-1; size: .; length: 16; DNA: TGCAGCGTCGGACTAGCGGGAGGGCCGGGCAGAAATGAGCAGTTCTTC; CDR3: CSVGLAGGPGRNEQFF
D: .; J: TRBJ1-6; V: TRBV28; size: many; length: 15; DNA: TGTGCCTTCGGGGATCAAGGTTCTTCTAATTCACCCCTCCACTTT; CDR3: CAFGDQGSSNSPLHF
D: .; J: TRBJ2-7; V: TRBV7-9; size: .; length: 11; DNA: TGTGCCAGCAGGTTCACGAGCGAGCAGTACTTC; CDR3: CASRFTSEQYF
D: TRBD1; J: TRBJ2-5; V: TRBV30; size: .; length: 15; DNA: TGTGCCTGGAGTGTAGGACAGGGAAATCAAGAGACCCAGTACTTC; CDR3: CAWSVGQGNQETQYF
D: .; J: TRBJ1-3; V: TRBV4-2; size: .; length: 16; DNA: TGTGCCAGCAGCCAAGATTTGTCTTTCTCTGGAAACACCATATATTTT; CDR3: CASSQDLSFSGNTIYF
D: .; J: TRBJ2-7; V: TRBV5-4; size: once; length: 14; DNA: TGTGCCAGCAGCCAGGGACCGCTTCCCTACGAGCAGTACTTC; CDR3: CASSQGPLPYEQYF
D: .; J: TRBJ2-1; V: TRBV7-6; size: few; length: 17; DNA: TGTGCCAGCAGCCCGGACAGCTCGTTTGGCTCCTACAATGAGCAGTTCTTC; CDR3: CASSPDSSFGSYNEQFF
D: .; J: TRBJ2-3; V: TRBV7-9; size: few; length: 12; DNA: TGTGCCAGCAGCTCCCGCCAGGGGTCGCAGTATTTT; CDR3: CASSSRQGSQYF
D: TRBD2; J: TRBJ2-3; V: TRBV5-1; size: .; length: 14; DNA: TGCGCCAGCAGCCCGGGACTAGCCACAGATACGCAGTATTTT; CDR3: CASSPGLATDTQYF
D: .; J: TRBJ2-1; V: TRBV7-3; size: .; length: 15; DNA: TGTGCCAGCAGCACCGGAGGGAGCTCCTACAATGAGCAGTTCTTC; CDR3: CASSTGGSSYNEQFF